One sample yielded the 6 T cell receptor beta chains listed below, sequenced in a study of blood T cell repertoires in COVID-19. The protocol was immunoSEQ multiplex PCR, while the TCRdb copy is restricted to in-frame clones and leaves out a portion. The table records 150,000 or so clones, roughly 83% of them present only once. Sequencing was carried out using peripheral blood. All receptors derive from a man aged 18 to 35 with active or convalescent COVID-19.

The gene calls are TRBV6-5 and TRBJ1-1; D gene ambiguous. Germline loops: CDR1 MNHEY, CDR2 SVGAGI. This CDR3 has 12 amino acids. V gave up 7 bases and J gave up 1 base, with 7 bases separating them. CDR3 in amino acids: CASTTGNTEAFF. The CDR3 coding sequence is TGTGCCAGCACAACGGGGAACACTGAAGCTTTCTTT.

This clone was recorded a few times. The chain combines TRBV2 with TRBJ1-5; D unclear. This CDR3 has 18 residues. The V end lost 2 bases, the J end lost 3 bases, and 20 bases lay between the germline ends. Germline CDR1 is SNHLY and CDR2 is FYNNEI. Here the CDR3 reads CASSESRLENLNNQPQHF. CDR3 coding DNA: TGTGCCAGCAGTGAATCTAGGTTGGAAAATCTGAACAATCAGCCCCAGCATTTT.

The chain carries TRBV15 and TRBJ1-5; possible D gene TRBD1, 5 bases. This CDR3 comprises 15 residues. Germline CDR1 and CDR2: LNHNV and YYDKDF (reference sequence). V lost 1 base and J 3 bases, leaving 10 bases between the germline ends. Here the CDR3 reads CATSRGQMVNQPQHF. The CDR3 DNA reads TGTGCCACCAGCAGAGGACAGATGGTCAATCAGCCCCAGCATTTT.

The CDR3 region is CASSSRGTRREAFF. The DNA for the CDR3 is TGTGCCAGCAGCTCCCGAGGTACAAGACGTGAAGCTTTCTTT. The chain has TRBV7-8 and TRBJ1-1; unclear D gene. CDR1 is SGHVS and CDR2 is FQNEAQ in the germline V gene. This CDR3 contains 14 residues. Trimming removed 4 bases at V and 7 bases at J, with 16 bases between.

The rearrangement joins TRBV30 to TRBJ1-2; D may be TRBD1 (5 bases). Germline assignment: CDR1 GTSNPN and CDR2 SVGIG (reference sequence). The CDR3 has 13 amino acids. Trimming took off 3 bases at V and 5 bases at J, with 13 bases between the two ends. CDR3 sequence: CAWRIPGGYGYTF. The CDR3 region has the DNA TGTGCCTGGAGAATCCCCGGGGGTTATGGCTACACCTTC.

Here the CDR3 DNA reads TGTGCCAGCAGTGACGGGGGGGAGACAGATACGCAGTATTTT. It translates to CASSDGGETDTQYF. The V call is TRBV6-4, the J call TRBJ2-3; 7 nucleotides align to TRBD2. V dropped 2 bases and J dropped 3; count of bases not matched to a gene: 2. Germline V CDR1 and CDR2: MRHNA, SNTAGT. This CDR3 is 14 amino acids long.